This T cell receptor (beta chain) was identified during a study of technical replicates of blood from several donors. This table comes from immunoSEQ multiplex PCR, and its TCRdb copy is limited to in-frame clones, with some not included. The data show about 64,000 clones, approximately 86% seen once. Trimming at V came to 6 bases and at J to 8 bases, leaving 9 bases not matched to a gene. Germline CDR1 ENHRY, CDR2 SYGVKD. This CDR3 has 15 amino acids. Specimen: PBMCs. The chain is built from TRBV10-3 and TRBJ2-1; 11 bases agree with TRBD1. This receptor was identified in a human donor in good health. Some clones in this sample may be carry-over from other donors' samples. The CDR3: CAIRQRTGGIDEQFF. CDR3 nucleotides: TGTGCCATCAGGCAACGGACAGGGGGCATAGATGAGCAGTTCTTC.